This TCR beta chain was recorded in a study of early T cells in non-severe SARS-CoV-2 infection. Study-level background: RNA in bulk from unsorted whole blood was sequenced, and chains were unpaired.

Researchers attached unique molecular identifiers to individual cDNA molecules. TCRdb independently ran MiXCR on the 5' RACE reads; one entry per CDR3 protein. This repertoire shows about 76,000 distinct CDR3 sequences, approximately 11% found once; its top ten account for about 4.8%. Study conclusions and caveats: Using VDJdb, the matching emphasized anti-spike CD8 responses while missing private and CD4 specificities.

This CDR3 has 17 amino acids. After removal of 4 bases from V and 2 bases from J, the junction contained 11 bases not matched to a gene. Turning to this clonotype: Antigen: not known.

This chain uses TRBV12-3 or TRBV12-4 with TRBJ1-3, with 7 bases identical to TRBD1. The sequence was collected from an adult who was a healthcare worker with PCR-confirmed SARS-CoV-2 infection or an uninfected control (not recorded which). The sequenced sample consisted of whole blood. The CDR3 DNA reads TGTGCCAGCAGTTCAAGTTGGAAAGACAGGGCTGGAAACACCATATATTTT. Residues: CASSSSWKDRAGNTIYF.